The clone carrying this T cell receptor (beta chain) was observed a few times. TCRdb re-called the PCR reads with MiXCR, one entry per CDR3 protein. The table shows around 22,000 distinct CDR3 sequences, with under 35% occurring only once. CDR3 length: 15 amino acids. The germline gives CDR1 KGHSH, CDR2 LQKENI. The V and J ends lost 5 bases and 4 bases, in that order; junction bases with no gene match: 2. The entry originates in a study of tumor-infiltrating lymphocytes in oesophageal squamous cell carcinoma. The sequencing input was esophageal tumor tissue. The gene calls are TRBV18 and TRBJ2-1; 13 bases map to TRBD2. The sequence derives from a female donor with esophageal squamous cell carcinoma. The DNA for the CDR3 is TGTGCCAGCTCAAAGGGACTAGCGGGATACAATGAGCAGTTCTTC. Its translation is CASSKGLAGYNEQFF.